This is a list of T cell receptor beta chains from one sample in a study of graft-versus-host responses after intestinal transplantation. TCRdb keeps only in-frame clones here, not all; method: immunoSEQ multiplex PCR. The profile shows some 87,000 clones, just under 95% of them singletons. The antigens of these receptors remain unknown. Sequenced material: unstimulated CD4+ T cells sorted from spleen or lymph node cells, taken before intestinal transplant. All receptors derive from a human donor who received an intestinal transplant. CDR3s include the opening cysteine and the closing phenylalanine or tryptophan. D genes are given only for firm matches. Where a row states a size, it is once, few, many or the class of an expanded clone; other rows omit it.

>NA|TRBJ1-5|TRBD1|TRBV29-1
CSVAETGSRQPQHF
TGCAGCGTTGCAGAGACAGGGTCTCGCCAGCCCCAGCATTTT
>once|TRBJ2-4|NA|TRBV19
CASSTPPRDPKNIQYF
TGTGCCAGTAGTACGCCCCCGCGGGACCCCAAAAACATTCAGTACTTC
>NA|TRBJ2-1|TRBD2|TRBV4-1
CASSQDNGLAGAGEQFF
TGCGCCAGCAGCCAAGATAACGGGCTAGCGGGAGCCGGTGAGCAGTTCTTC
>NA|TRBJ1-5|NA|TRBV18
CASSPPYAGVGYDQPQHF
TGTGCCAGCTCACCACCGTATGCGGGCGTAGGTTATGATCAGCCCCAGCATTTT
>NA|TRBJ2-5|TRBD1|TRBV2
CASTRDRVAQETQYF
TGTGCCAGTACCAGGGACAGGGTAGCTCAAGAGACCCAGTACTTC
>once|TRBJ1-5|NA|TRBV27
CASSRGVQPQHF
TGTGCCAGCAGTAGGGGGGTTCAGCCCCAGCATTTT
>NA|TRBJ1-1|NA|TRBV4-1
CASSQDLRYLEAFF
TGCGCCAGCAGCCAAGATCTCAGGTACCTCGAAGCTTTCTTT
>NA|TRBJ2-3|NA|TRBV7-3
CASSLTGTSTDTQYF
TGTGCCAGCAGCTTAACTGGGACTAGCACAGATACGCAGTATTTT
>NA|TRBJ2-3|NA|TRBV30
CAWSEASTALGTDTQYF
TGTGCCTGGAGTGAAGCTTCGACAGCTCTGGGCACAGATACGCAGTATTTT
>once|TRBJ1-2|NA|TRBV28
CAALSGTYGYTF
TGTGCCGCCCTATCAGGGACATATGGCTACACCTTC
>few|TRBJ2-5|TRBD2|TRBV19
CASSIGGGTQETQYF
TGTGCCAGTAGTATAGGGGGGGGGACCCAAGAGACCCAGTACTTC
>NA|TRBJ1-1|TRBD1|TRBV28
CASRWGSGQGGTEAFF
TGTGCCAGCAGGTGGGGTTCGGGACAGGGAGGGACTGAAGCTTTCTTT
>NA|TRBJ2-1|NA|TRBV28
CASSSELESKQSLFYNEQFF
TGTGCCAGCAGTTCGGAGTTAGAATCGAAACAGTCCCTCTTCTACAATGAGCAGTTCTTC
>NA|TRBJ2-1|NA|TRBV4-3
CASSQDKEPSYNEQFF
TGCGCCAGCAGCCAAGATAAGGAACCCTCCTACAATGAGCAGTTCTTC
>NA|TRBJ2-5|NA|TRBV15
CATSRDYKTQYF
TGTGCCACCAGCAGAGATTATAAGACCCAGTACTTC
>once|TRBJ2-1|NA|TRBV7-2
CASSLVGQGSSYNEQFF
TGTGCCAGCAGCTTAGTCGGTCAGGGAAGCTCCTACAATGAGCAGTTCTTC
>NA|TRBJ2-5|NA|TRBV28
CASLNRAGQRETQYF
TGTGCCAGCTTGAATAGGGCGGGCCAACGGGAGACCCAGTACTTC
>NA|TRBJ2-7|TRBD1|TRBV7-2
CASSPSWGTGGYEQYF
TGTGCCAGCAGCCCTTCTTGGGGGACAGGGGGATACGAGCAGTACTTC
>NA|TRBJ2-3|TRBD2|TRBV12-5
CASGLAKHQGTSGTDTQYF
TGTGCTAGTGGTTTGGCCAAACACCAGGGGACTAGCGGCACAGATACGCAGTATTTT
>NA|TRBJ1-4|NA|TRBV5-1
CASSYRGATNEKLFF
TGCGCCAGCAGCTATAGGGGAGCAACTAATGAAAAACTGTTTTTT
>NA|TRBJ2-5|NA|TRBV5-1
CASSFITGQETQYF
TGCGCCAGCAGCTTTATTACAGGGCAAGAGACCCAGTACTTC
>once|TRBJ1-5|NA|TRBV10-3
CAIAREGGQPQHF
TGTGCCATCGCCCGGGAAGGAGGGCAGCCCCAGCATTTT
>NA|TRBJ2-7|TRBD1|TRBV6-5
CASREQGAASYEQYF
TGTGCCAGCAGGGAACAGGGGGCCGCCTCCTACGAGCAGTACTTC
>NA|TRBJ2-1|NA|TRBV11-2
CASSLGRGYNEQFF
TGTGCCAGCAGCTTAGGGCGGGGCTACAATGAGCAGTTCTTC
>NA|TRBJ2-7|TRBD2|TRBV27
CASSLAGTSVHEQYF
TGTGCCAGCAGTTTAGCCGGGACTAGCGTTCACGAGCAGTACTTC
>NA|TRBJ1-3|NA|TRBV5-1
CASSLGLQFSGNTIYF
TGCGCCAGCAGCTTGGGCCTACAGTTTTCTGGAAACACCATATATTTT
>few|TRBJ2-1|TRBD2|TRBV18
CASSPVAAGEQFF
TGTGCCAGCTCACCAGTAGCAGCGGGAGAGCAGTTCTTC
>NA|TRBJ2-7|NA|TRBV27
CASRLRPDSYEQYF
TGTGCCAGCAGGTTACGCCCTGACAGCTACGAGCAGTACTTC
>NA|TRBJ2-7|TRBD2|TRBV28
CASSPLGTGTSVYEQYF
TGTGCCAGCAGTCCCTTAGGTACCGGGACTAGCGTCTACGAGCAGTACTTC
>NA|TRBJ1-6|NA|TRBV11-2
CASSAVRNSPLHF
TGTGCCAGCAGCGCCGTGAGGAATTCACCCCTCCACTTT
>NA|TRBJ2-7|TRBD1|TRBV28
CASSAITGGQYF
TGTGCCAGCAGTGCGATAACAGGGGGGCAGTACTTC
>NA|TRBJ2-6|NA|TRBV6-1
CASSEADGYVLTF
TGTGCCAGCAGTGAAGCGGACGGCTACGTCCTGACTTTC
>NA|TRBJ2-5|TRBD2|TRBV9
CASSVALLAGGAEETQYF
TGTGCCAGCAGCGTAGCCCTACTAGCGGGAGGGGCTGAAGAGACCCAGTACTTC
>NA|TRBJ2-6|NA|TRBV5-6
CASSYKIGTYGANVLTF
TGTGCCAGCAGTTATAAAATTGGAACATATGGGGCCAACGTCCTGACTTTC
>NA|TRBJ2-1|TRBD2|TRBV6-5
CASSYSTAGNEQFF
TGTGCCAGCAGTTACTCGACAGCGGGGAATGAGCAGTTCTTC
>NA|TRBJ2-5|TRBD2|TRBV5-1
CASSIGLAGGGTQYF
TGCGCCAGCAGCATAGGACTAGCGGGAGGAGGGACCCAGTACTTC
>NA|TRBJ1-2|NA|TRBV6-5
CASSRTPGPHGYTF
TGTGCCAGCAGCCGTACCCCTGGCCCCCATGGCTACACCTTC
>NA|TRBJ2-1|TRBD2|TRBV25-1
CASGGLVGLYNEQFF
TGTGCCAGCGGCGGACTAGTCGGGTTGTACAATGAGCAGTTCTTC
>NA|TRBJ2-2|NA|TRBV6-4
CASSDRDTGELFF
TGTGCCAGCAGTGACAGGGACACCGGGGAGCTGTTTTTT
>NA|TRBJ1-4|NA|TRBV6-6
CASSYDGTTNEKLFF
TGTGCCAGCAGTTACGACGGCACAACTAATGAAAAACTGTTTTTT
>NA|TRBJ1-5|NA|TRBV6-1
CASSYDRARQPQHF
TGTGCCAGCAGTTATGATAGGGCCCGACAGCCCCAGCATTTT
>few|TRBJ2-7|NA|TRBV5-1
CASSLGVDREQYF
TGCGCCAGCAGCTTGGGTGTAGATCGGGAGCAGTACTTC
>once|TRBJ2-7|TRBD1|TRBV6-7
CASSYPRDRDPEQYF
TGTGCCAGCAGTTACCCCCGGGACAGGGATCCCGAGCAGTACTTC
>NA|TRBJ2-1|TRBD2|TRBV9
CASSVAGTSAYNEQFF
TGTGCCAGCAGCGTAGCTGGAACTAGCGCCTACAATGAGCAGTTCTTC
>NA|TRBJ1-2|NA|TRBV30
CAGSGYYGYTF
TGTGCCGGATCGGGTTACTATGGCTACACCTTC